Here is one T cell receptor beta chain with its context. Profiling relied on immunoSEQ multiplex PCR, and the TCRdb table lists in-frame clones only, not all of them. The repertoire holds some 180,000 clones, with more than 80% as singletons. These data are taken from a study of blood T cell repertoires in COVID-19. Study summary: The cDNA or gDNA used as material had been derived from T cells, B-cell-depleted T cells, or PBMCs.

Germline V gene lookup returns CDR1 LNHNV and CDR2 YYDKDF (reference sequence). V gave up 3 bases and J gave up 3 bases; unmatched junction bases: 4. The CDR3 has 16 residues. Sequencing was carried out using peripheral blood. This chain joins TRBV15 and TRBJ2-7; 14 positions agree with TRBD2. This receptor was identified in a human donor in a cohort sampled during active COVID-19. The CDR3 loop is CATSSRTSGGLYEQYF. DNA for the CDR3: TGTGCCACCAGCAGTAGGACTAGCGGGGGGCTCTACGAGCAGTACTTC.